A selection of T cell receptor beta chains follows, all from one sample in a study of CD8+CD57+ T cells in acquired aplastic anemia. MiXCR, applied by TCRdb to the reads, yields one record per CDR3 protein. The sample contains 35,000 to 45,000 distinct CDR3 sequences, 65% to 70% of which appear only once. Source material: sorted CD4+, CD8+, or CD8+CD57+ T cells (not recorded which) from PBMCs. The receptors originated from a human donor in good health, serving as a control. Each CDR3 is given with its conserved first and last residue. The D gene is left open where the match is weak. The listing skips clone size in some rows; elsewhere it reads once, few, many or a size class.

clone size,CDR3 length,V gene,J gene,D gene,CDR3 DNA,CDR3 protein
NA,15,TRBV2,TRBJ2-7,TRBD1,TGTGCCAGCAGCTTAGCTCCGGGACAGGGGTTCGAGCAGTACTTC,CASSLAPGQGFEQYF
NA,11,TRBV5-1,TRBJ2-5,NA,TGCGCCAGCGGGGGACATGACACCCAGTACTTC,CASGGHDTQYF
NA,16,TRBV15,TRBJ2-7,NA,TGTGCCACCAGCAGAGATGGTGGCTCCAGCATCCACGAGCAGGACTTC,CATSRDGGSSIHEQDF
NA,17,TRBV7-1,TRBJ2-3,NA,TGTGCCAGCAGCTCCGGGAACCGGGACCGGGAGCCCGATACGCGGTATTTT,CASSSGNRDREPDTRYF
NA,14,TRBV2,TRBJ2-7,TRBD1,TGTGCCAGCAGTGAGCGGACAGGCGGCTACGAGCAGTACTTC,CASSERTGGYEQYF
many,16,TRBV4-3,TRBJ1-2,NA,TGCGCCAGCAGCCAAGTAATCCGGGAAATTCCTGTCGGCTACACCTTC,CASSQVIREIPVGYTF
NA,14,TRBV19,TRBJ2-7,TRBD1,TGTGCCAGTAGTGGATACGGGACAGTGTACGAGCAGTACTTC,CASSGYGTVYEQYF
NA,15,TRBV7-9,TRBJ1-6,NA,TGTGCCAGCAGCTTATTCTCTGAGACGAATCCACCCCTCCACTTT,CASSLFSETNPPLHF
few,13,TRBV29-1,TRBJ1-2,NA,TGCAGCGTTGAAGGGCCAGGGTGGGATGGCTACACCTTC,CSVEGPGWDGYTF
NA,18,TRBV4-2,TRBJ2-1,NA,TGTGCCAGCAGCCAAGATTTCAGCGGTAGCTGGGCCTACAATGAGCAGTTCTTC,CASSQDFSGSWAYNEQFF
NA,15,TRBV25-1,TRBJ1-2,NA,TGTGCCAGCAGTCCACCCGGACGGTTTAACTATGGCTACACCTTC,CASSPPGRFNYGYTF
few,18,TRBV20-1,TRBJ2-1,TRBD1,TGCAGTGCTAGAGATGGACAGGGTTCTGGGGGTCTTTACAATGAGCAGTTCTTT,CSARDGQGSGGLYNEQFF
NA,16,TRBV24-1,TRBJ2-2,NA,TGTGCCACCAGTGATTTGGGGGCAGGGTGGACCGGGGAGCTGTTTTTT,CATSDLGAGWTGELFF
NA,14,TRBV2,TRBJ1-1,TRBD1,TGTGCCAGCGCCCGGGACAGCATGAACACTGAAGCTTTCTTT,CASARDSMNTEAFF
NA,14,TRBV7-9,TRBJ2-7,TRBD1,TGCGCCAGCAGTGCCGGGACAGGGCTGCACGAGCAGTACTTC,CASSAGTGLHEQYF
NA,15,TRBV7-2,TRBJ1-6,NA,TGTGCCAGCAGCTCCCTCCGGGCTCAGAATTCACCCCTCCACTTT,CASSSLRAQNSPLHF
NA,11,TRBV2,TRBJ1-2,TRBD1,TGTGCCGGTTCTCGACAGGGTGGCTACACCTTC,CAGSRQGGYTF
NA,14,TRBV20-1,TRBJ1-5,TRBD1,TGCAGTGCTACTTCCGGGACAGGGGTTCAGCCCCAGCATTTT,CSATSGTGVQPQHF
NA,16,TRBV3-1,TRBJ2-1,TRBD2,TGTGCCAGCAGCTTGAGCGGGGGGGCCCGATACAATGAGCAGTTCTTC,CASSLSGGARYNEQFF
NA,16,TRBV7-2,TRBJ2-7,TRBD1,TGTGCCAGCAGCAATTACCCCGGGACAGGGGGCTACGAGCAGTACTTC,CASSNYPGTGGYEQYF
NA,14,TRBV15,TRBJ2-7,TRBD1,TGTGCCACCAGCAGAGATAGACAGGGAGTCGAGCAGTACTTC,CATSRDRQGVEQYF
NA,14,TRBV19,TRBJ2-7,TRBD1,TGTGCCAGTAGGGATGGGGACAGGGGGCACGAGCAGTACTTC,CASRDGDRGHEQYF
NA,14,TRBV15,TRBJ2-5,NA,TGTGCCACCAGCAGAGCGTATAGAGGAGAGACCCAGTACTTC,CATSRAYRGETQYF
NA,11,TRBV2,TRBJ1-2,NA,TGTGCCAGCAGACAGGGTATTGGCTACACCTTC,CASRQGIGYTF
NA,13,TRBV2,TRBJ2-7,TRBD2,TGTGCCAGCAACAGCGGGAGGGCGGGGGAGCAGTACTTC,CASNSGRAGEQYF
NA,14,TRBV9,TRBJ2-5,NA,TGTGCCAGCAGCGTAGAAGGGGCCGGAGAGACCCAGTACTTC,CASSVEGAGETQYF
NA,17,TRBV15,TRBJ1-2,TRBD1,TGTGCCACCAGCAGAGACGCAGGGACAGGTCCACTGTATGGCTACACCTTC,CATSRDAGTGPLYGYTF
many,15,TRBV20-1,TRBJ1-2,TRBD1,TGCAGTGCTAGACCGGACAGGGGCTCTAACTATGGCTACACCTTC,CSARPDRGSNYGYTF
NA,16,TRBV20-1,TRBJ1-6,NA,TGCAGTGCTAGAGTGGCCAGAGAAACGGAAAATTCACCCCTCCACTTT,CSARVARETENSPLHF
NA,16,TRBV2,TRBJ1-1,NA,TGTGCCAGCAGTGAAATCGGATCGGGGAGGGGGACTGAAGCTTTCTTT,CASSEIGSGRGTEAFF
NA,15,TRBV9,TRBJ2-1,NA,TGTGCCAGCAGCGTCGGTGGGTTGGGTTACAATGAGCAGTTCTTC,CASSVGGLGYNEQFF
once,18,TRBV25-1,TRBJ2-6,TRBD2,TGTGCCAGCAGTGCACGCGGGAGGGCAACCGCTGGGGCCAACGTCCTGACTTTC,CASSARGRATAGANVLTF
many,16,TRBV14,TRBJ2-3,TRBD2,TGTGCCAGCAGCCTCCGACTAGCGATCGGCACAGATACGCAGTATTTT,CASSLRLAIGTDTQYF
NA,16,TRBV29-1,TRBJ2-1,NA,TGCAGCGTTGGAACGAGTAAGTGGGCTTATAACAATGAGCAGTTCTTC,CSVGTSKWAYNNEQFF
few,15,TRBV10-2,TRBJ1-6,NA,TGCGCCAGCAGTGCCAGGTGGGGGACAAATTCACCCCTCCACTTT,CASSARWGTNSPLHF
NA,11,TRBV29-1,TRBJ1-2,NA,TGCAGCGTTGAAGGACTCCATGGCTACACCTTC,CSVEGLHGYTF
NA,13,TRBV7-2,TRBJ2-7,NA,TGTGCCAGCAGCTTTGACAGTAACTACGAGCAGTACTTC,CASSFDSNYEQYF
NA,14,TRBV25-1,TRBJ1-4,NA,TGTGCCAGCAGAGAGAGGGGGGGTCGAGAAAAACTGTTTTTT,CASRERGGREKLFF
NA,13,TRBV7-2,TRBJ2-7,NA,TGCGCCAGCAGCTTAGGAGACTCCTACGAGCAGTACTTC,CASSLGDSYEQYF
NA,13,TRBV15,TRBJ1-6,NA,TGTGCCACTAGTACGCTAGGGGGATCACCCCTCCACTTT,CATSTLGGSPLHF
NA,13,TRBV2,TRBJ2-1,NA,TGTGCCATCAGTGAAGCAGGGTCCAATGAGCAGTTCTTC,CAISEAGSNEQFF
NA,14,TRBV20-1,TRBJ1-6,NA,TGCAGTGCCCAGGGCCCCTGGAGGAATTCACCCCTCCACTTT,CSAQGPWRNSPLHF
NA,15,TRBV29-1,TRBJ2-6,NA,TGCAGCGTTGAAGACCGGCACTCTGGGGCCAACGTCCTGACTTTC,CSVEDRHSGANVLTF
NA,15,TRBV19,TRBJ2-2,NA,TGTGCCAGTAACGGCGCAGGCGCGAACACCGGGGAGCTGTTTTTT,CASNGAGANTGELFF
NA,18,TRBV25-1,TRBJ2-7,TRBD2,TGTGCCAGCAGCTCGACTGGACTAGCGGGGGGCCCTCGGTCCGAGCAGTACTTC,CASSSTGLAGGPRSEQYF
few,14,TRBV7-6,TRBJ2-1,TRBD2,TGTGCCAGCAGCTTTAGCGGGGGGGTCAATGAGCAGTTCTTC,CASSFSGGVNEQFF
few,12,TRBV2,TRBJ1-1,NA,TGTGCCAGCAGTGCCACCTCAACTGAAGCTTTCTTT,CASSATSTEAFF
NA,16,TRBV29-1,TRBJ2-3,TRBD2,TGCAGCGTTGAAGGAATCGCTAGCGGGGACACAGATACGCAGTATTTT,CSVEGIASGDTDTQYF